This entry lists 12 T cell receptor beta chains sequenced from one sample in a study of kidney transplant recipient with SARS-CoV-2 infection. TCRdb used MiXCR to reprocess the reads, holding one entry per CDR3 protein. Of roughly 250,000 distinct CDR3 sequences listed, under 30% are singletons. The sequences come from a blood sample, collected at baseline and between days 110 and 120 from a kidney transplant recipient. These receptors came from a male patient between 25 and 39 years old who had COVID-19 and was a kidney transplant recipient. The graft donor may account for some of the T cells.

As to this clonotype: Possible read error: a much larger clone is one base away. The rearrangement joins TRBV4-1 to TRBJ1-4; D unclear. The CDR3 is made up of 17 amino acids. Germline-derived CDR1 and CDR2 are MGHRA and YSYEKL. In DNA form, the CDR3 reads TGCGCCGGCAGCCAAGATTGGATCTTTGCAACTAATGAAAAACTGTTTTTT. Translating it yields CAGSQDWIFATNEKLFF.

This clonotype was observed at least ten times. J is TRBJ1-2 and V is TRBV6-8; D is unclear. V shed 5 bases and J shed 4 bases, with 23 bases lying between them. Germline V lookup: CDR1 MNHGY, CDR2 SAAAGT. CDR3 size: 17 residues. The CDR3 loop reads CASSARPRSRKTYGYTF. The CDR3 bases are TGTGCCAGCAGTGCTAGGCCACGCTCTAGAAAGACCTATGGCTACACCTTC.

This chain uses TRBV20-1 with TRBJ1-1, with D possibly being TRBD1 (5 bases). This CDR3 contains 13 residues. Germline V gives CDR1 DFQATT, CDR2 SNEGSKA (reference sequence). V lost 4 bases to trimming and J lost 0 bases, with 9 bases between them. Here the CDR3 DNA reads TGCAGTGCTATTAAGGGACTGAACACTGAAGCTTTCTTT. Its translation is CSAIKGLNTEAFF.

The table lists this clonotype with many counts. This chain links TRBV6-5 with TRBJ2-2, with D perhaps matching TRBD2 (5 bases). This CDR3 is 13 amino acids long. Trimming shortened V by 7 bases and J by 5 bases, and 11 bases separated the two germline ends. CDR1 is MNHEY and CDR2 is SVGAGI in the germline V gene. The CDR3 reads CASTVSGTGELFF. CDR3 DNA sequence: TGTGCCAGCACTGTCTCGGGGACCGGGGAGCTGTTTTTT.

Comment on this clonotype: Given a much more abundant clone one base away, this may be a read error. DNA of the CDR3: TGTGCCAGTGGACAGATCTACGAGCAGTACTTC. The encoded protein is CASGQIYEQYF. This chain joins TRBV12-3 or TRBV12-4 and TRBJ2-7; D perhaps matches TRBD1 (6 bases). The V end was cut by 9 bases, the J end by 3 bases, with 9 bases between. This CDR3 has 11 residues.

The table lists this clonotype with many counts. The CDR3 region is CASSLRDRRETQYF. The CDR3 DNA follows: TGTGCCAGCAGCCTCCGGGACAGAAGAGAGACCCAGTACTTC. The chain is built from TRBV6-5 and TRBJ2-5; 7 bases line up with TRBD1. The germline CDR1 and CDR2 sequences are MNHEY and SVGAGI. Losses at the gene ends were 6 bases for V and 4 bases for J; bases not matched to a gene: 8. The CDR3 totals 14 residues.

This clonotype appeared many times. The rearrangement links TRBV28 to TRBJ1-1; maybe TRBD1 (6 bases). CDR3 length equals 13 residues. Germline values: CDR1 MDHEN, CDR2 SYDVKM. With 6 bases removed from V and 0 bases from J, the gap between germline ends came to 8 bases. In DNA form, the CDR3 reads TGTGCCAGCAGACGGGACATGAACACTGAAGCTTTCTTT. It translates to CASRRDMNTEAFF.

Notes on this clonotype: This could be a read error, since a much larger clone is one nucleotide away. The chain couples TRBV2 to TRBJ2-4; tentative D call: TRBD2 (5 bases). Trimming took off 2 bases at V and 9 bases at J, with 17 bases between the two ends. Germline CDR1 SNHLY, CDR2 FYNNEI. There are 15 residues in the CDR3. The chain's CDR3 is CASSEMRPSQSIQYF. As DNA, the CDR3 is TGTGCCAGCAGTGAAATGCGACCTAGCCAAAGCATTCAGTACTTC.

This clonotype was detected a few times. The V call is TRBV20-1, the J call TRBJ2-1; D is unresolved. Germline values: CDR1 DFQATT, CDR2 SNEGSKA (reference sequence). This CDR3 contains 13 residues. Trimming removed 4 bases from V and 0 bases from J, with 7 bases in between. CDR3 amino acids: CSAMASSYNEQFF. The CDR3 DNA reads as TGCAGTGCTATGGCGAGCTCCTACAATGAGCAGTTCTTC.

This clonotype was counted at least ten times. CDR3 sequence (DNA): TGTGCCAGCAGCACCCCCCGCCGGGAGGGCCGTTGGACCGGGGAGCTGTTTTTT. It translates to CASSTPRREGRWTGELFF. The chain carries TRBV6-2 or TRBV6-3 and TRBJ2-2; 8 bases line up with TRBD2. This CDR3 has 18 amino acids. Unmatched junction bases numbered 17, after V lost 6 bases and J lost 5 bases. Germline assignment: CDR1 MNHEY and CDR2 SVGEGT.

As regards this clonotype: A read error may be the cause here, since a much bigger clone is one base away. J is TRBJ1-2 and V is TRBV7-2, with unresolved D. Trimming removed 5 bases at V and 4 bases at J, with 23 bases between. The CDR3 is 17 amino acids. Germline lookup yields CDR1 SGHTA and CDR2 FQGNSA. In DNA form, the CDR3 reads TGTGCCAGCAGCGACAAGCGCAGAGGCGGAAAGACCTATGGCTACACCTTC. This codes for CASSDKRRGGKTYGYTF.

The rearrangement uses TRBV20-1 and TRBJ2-7; D perhaps matches TRBD2 (5 bases). V was clipped by 0 bases and J by 2 bases, with 8 bases between them. Germline-derived CDR1 and CDR2 are DFQATT and SNEGSKA (reference sequence). The CDR3 totals 13 residues. This CDR3 reads CSAREGLTYEQYF. CDR3 nucleotide sequence: TGCAGTGCTAGAGAAGGACTTACCTACGAGCAGTACTTC.